Listed below are T cell receptor beta chains from one sample, sequenced in a study of shared clonotypes between healthy human individuals. Clones were sequenced by immunoSEQ multiplex PCR, and TCRdb holds only the in-frame ones, with some missing. This sample has about 2.3 million clones, with around 90% found just once. Sequenced material: naive CD4+ T cells from PBMCs. These receptor sequences come from a man in his late teens or twenties in good health. Some clones in this sample may be carry-over from other donors' samples. Both conserved end residues are part of each CDR3. A D gene is named only where the DNA matches it firmly. The size field is filled for only some rows; it gives once, few, many or a size class.

>.|TRBV28|TRBJ2-5|13|TRBD2
CAALTSREETQYF
TGTGCCGCCTTGACTAGCCGAGAAGAGACCCAGTACTTC
>once|TRBV18|TRBJ1-2|15|TRBD1
CASSPGTGGGFGYTF
TGTGCCAGCTCACCCGGGACAGGGGGCGGCTTTGGCTACACCTTC
>few|TRBV6-5|TRBJ1-1|11|TRBD1
CATRQGAEAFF
TGTGCCACCAGACAGGGGGCTGAAGCTTTCTTT
>.|TRBV2|TRBJ1-1|13|.
CASSDEGSTEAFF
TGTGCCAGCAGTGATGAGGGGTCCACTGAAGCTTTCTTT
>.|TRBV18|TRBJ2-7|15|.
CASSPEHRTPYEQYF
TGTGCCAGCTCACCTGAACACCGGACTCCTTACGAGCAGTACTTC
>once|TRBV5-1|TRBJ1-5|14|.
CASSLGTGNQPQHF
TGCGCCAGCAGCCTAGGGACGGGCAATCAGCCCCAGCATTTT
>.|TRBV10-3|TRBJ2-1|14|TRBD2
CATLSGSFRNEQFF
TGTGCCACACTGAGCGGGAGTTTTAGGAATGAGCAGTTCTTC
>.|TRBV7-3|TRBJ2-1|22|TRBD2
CASSTKAPRTSGFIKSYNEQFF
TGTGCCAGCAGCACTAAAGCCCCGCGGACTAGCGGCTTTATAAAGTCCTACAATGAGCAGTTCTTC
>few|TRBV28|TRBJ1-1|13|TRBD1
CASRGTGERKGFF
TGTGCCAGCAGGGGGACAGGGGAACGCAAGGGTTTCTTT
>.|TRBV5-1|TRBJ2-7|18|TRBD1
CASSPRDAGTGGTYEQYF
TGCGCCAGCAGTCCCAGAGACGCCGGGACAGGGGGGACCTACGAGCAGTACTTC
>.|TRBV7-9|TRBJ2-7|14|.
CASSLSGDLYEQYF
TGTGCCAGCAGCTTAAGCGGAGATCTCTACGAGCAGTACTTC
>few|TRBV18|TRBJ1-1|12|.
CASSPEGCEAFF
TGTGCCAGCTCACCCGAGGGGTGTGAAGCTTTCTTT
>.|TRBV5-4|TRBJ2-1|14|.
CASSPFWESREQFF
TGTGCCAGCAGCCCCTTCTGGGAGTCCAGGGAGCAGTTCTTC
>.|TRBV30|TRBJ1-6|14|TRBD1
CAWSRGQDNSPLHF
TGTGCCTGGAGTAGGGGGCAGGACAATTCACCCCTCCACTTT
>.|TRBV14|TRBJ2-3|17|TRBD2
CASSQELAGGNTDTQYF
TGTGCCAGCAGCCAGGAACTAGCGGGAGGGAACACAGATACGCAGTATTTT
>.|TRBV2|TRBJ2-7|13|.
CASSVGRTYEQYF
TGTGCCAGCAGTGTCGGGCGCACCTACGAGCAGTACTTC
>.|TRBV6-1|TRBJ2-7|12|TRBD1
CASSPGQYEQYF
TGTGCCAGCAGTCCGGGACAGTACGAGCAGTACTTC
>.|TRBV6-4|TRBJ1-1|13|.
CASSDSGGSEAFF
TGTGCCAGCAGTGACTCAGGGGGGTCTGAAGCTTTCTTT
>once|TRBV7-8|TRBJ1-2|15|.
CASSLVTGGDGGYTF
TGTGCCAGCAGCTTAGTGACCGGGGGCGATGGTGGCTACACCTTC
>.|TRBV5-5|TRBJ2-1|15|.
CASSFDVNSYNEQFF
TGTGCCAGCAGCTTCGACGTCAACTCCTACAATGAGCAGTTCTTC
>.|TRBV7-9|TRBJ1-2|14|.
CASSFGQRIYGYTF
TGTGCCAGCAGCTTCGGACAGAGAATATATGGCTACACCTTC
>.|TRBV7-8|TRBJ1-4|14|.
CASTKRGTNEKLFF
TGTGCCAGCACCAAGCGGGGAACTAATGAAAAACTGTTTTTT
>.|TRBV5-1|TRBJ2-3|14|.
CASSLRRRTDTQYF
TGCGCCAGCAGCCTGAGACGGCGCACAGATACGCAGTATTTT
>.|TRBV27|TRBJ1-6|15|TRBD1
CASSFSTGWNSPLHF
TGTGCCAGCAGTTTCTCGACAGGGTGGAATTCACCCCTCCACTTT
>.|TRBV5-4|TRBJ2-3|16|.
CASSSGRRGSTDTQYF
TGTGCCAGCAGCTCGGGGCGGAGGGGTAGCACAGATACGCAGTATTTT
>.|TRBV5-1|TRBJ2-1|16|TRBD1
CASSSQTGTGYDEQFF
TGCGCCAGCAGCTCGCAAACCGGGACAGGGTATGATGAGCAGTTCTTC
>few|TRBV28|TRBJ1-5|12|.
CASSLNNQPQHF
TGTGCCAGCAGTTTGAACAATCAGCCCCAGCATTTT
>.|TRBV28|TRBJ2-2|14|TRBD2
CASSLFSGNGELFF
TGTGCCAGCAGTTTATTCAGCGGGAACGGGGAGCTGTTTTTT
>.|TRBV5-1|TRBJ1-6|15|.
CASSLSRRLSSPLHF
TGCGCCAGCAGCTTGAGTCGTAGGTTGAGTTCACCCCTCCACTTT
>.|TRBV7-9|TRBJ2-5|13|.
CASSLAGQDTQYF
TGTGCCAGCAGCTTAGCGGGGCAGGACACCCAGTACTTC
>.|TRBV7-2|TRBJ2-1|16|TRBD2
CASSLRTSGRAREQFF
TGTGCCAGCAGCCTTAGGACTAGCGGGAGGGCGAGGGAGCAGTTCTTC
>.|TRBV5-1|TRBJ2-2|16|.
CASSPRGISNTGELFF
TGCGCCAGCAGCCCGCGAGGGATCTCGAACACCGGGGAGCTGTTTTTT
>.|TRBV19|TRBJ1-1|13|.
CASIPQAGTEAFF
TGTGCCAGTATCCCCCAGGCCGGCACTGAAGCTTTCTTT
>.|TRBV6-6|TRBJ1-2|11|.
CASSDVSKEFF
TGTGCCAGCAGTGACGTTTCGAAGGAGTTTTTC
>.|TRBV11-2|TRBJ2-2|15|.
CASSLVWGNTGELFF
TGTGCCAGCAGCTTAGTGTGGGGGAACACCGGGGAGCTGTTTTTT
>.|TRBV25-1|TRBJ2-1|13|.
CASTAVPGHEQFF
TGTGCCAGCACCGCGGTTCCGGGGCATGAGCAGTTCTTC
>.|TRBV11-1|TRBJ1-1|15|.
CASSPMELGPYEAFF
TGTGCCAGCAGCCCCATGGAGCTAGGACCCTATGAAGCTTTCTTT
>.|TRBV5-8|TRBJ2-7|17|TRBD1
CASSLRLGQGDQHEQYF
TGTGCCAGCAGCTTGAGGCTGGGGCAGGGGGATCAACACGAGCAGTACTTC
>.|TRBV11-1|TRBJ2-3|15|TRBD1
CASSLRQGTSDTQYF
TGTGCCAGCAGCTTGAGACAGGGGACTTCAGATACGCAGTATTTT
>.|TRBV19|TRBJ1-2|13|TRBD1
CASSIPGTGAYTF
TGTGCCAGTAGTATCCCTGGGACAGGGGCCTACACCTTC
>.|TRBV30|TRBJ2-1|15|.
CAWGLGTASYNEQFF
TGTGCCTGGGGGTTGGGAACCGCCTCCTACAATGAGCAGTTCTTC
>.|TRBV28|TRBJ2-2|11|.
CASSRTGELFF
TGTGCCAGCAGCCGGACCGGGGAGCTGTTTTTT
>.|TRBV2|TRBJ2-6|14|.
CASLGASGANVLTF
TGTGCCAGCTTGGGGGCCTCTGGGGCCAACGTCCTGACTTTC